The entry below gives a single TCR beta chain sequence along with its context. The source of the sample is a study of blood T cells in healthy people across ages. A second PCR, run for roughly 7 to 12 cycles, used a sample-barcoded 5' primer plus a J-beta primer mix. TCRdb reanalysed the 5' RACE reads using MiXCR and keeps one entry per CDR3 protein. The sample yields 1.5 million to 2 million distinct CDR3 sequences, almost 35% seen once. Whenever a sample was processed, at least 6.5 million PBMCs were isolated. Per the germline V gene, CDR1 is MNHEY and CDR2 is SMNVEV (reference sequence). The CDR3 loop spans 16 amino acids. The ends lost 4 bases at V and 4 bases at J; junction bases unmatched: 12.

J is TRBJ2-5 and V is TRBV27; 7 positions agree with TRBD2. Sequencing was performed on blood. The receptor was derived from a woman in her twenties or thirties in good health. The CDR3 loop is CASSSLGGVRGETQYF. In DNA, the CDR3 is TGTGCCAGCAGTTCCCTGGGAGGGGTTAGAGGAGAGACCCAGTACTTC.